This T cell receptor beta chain was sequenced in a study of T cells in Graves' hyperthyroidism and ophthalmopathy. Whole-study results and caveats: Most clonotypes that expanded in the thyroid above 0.001 also showed up in blood.

The germline V gene encodes CDR1 GTSNPN and CDR2 SVGIG (reference sequence). CDR3 length: 16 amino acids. V trimming: 1 base; J trimming: 0 bases; junction bases outside the gene matches: 6. Each diagnosis drew on symptoms, thyroxine, TRAb, thyroid ultrasound and orbital computed tomography findings. Concerning this clonotype itself: Its specificity is unknown.

Amplified TCR beta CDR3 regions derived from RNA transcripts. The HTBI primer set was used in a first-round RT-PCR of the TCR CDR3. TCRdb recomputed calls from the multiplex PCR reads with MiXCR, one row per CDR3 protein. The data contain 300,000 to 350,000 distinct CDR3 sequences, roughly 17% of them singletons. The sequence was collected from a man aged 30 to 39 with Graves' hyperthyroidism. Sequenced: blood. The chain employs TRBV30 and TRBJ1-1; 9 bases map to TRBD1. CDR3 loop: CAWSGDRARMNTEAFF. For the CDR3, the DNA is TGTGCCTGGAGTGGGGACAGGGCCCGCATGAACACTGAAGCTTTCTTT.